This record looks at one T cell receptor beta chain sequence and its context. Its antigen is currently unknown. The data stem from a study of graft-versus-host responses after intestinal transplantation. Per germline, CDR1 SEHNR and CDR2 FQNEAQ (reference sequence). V gave up 5 bases and J gave up 5 bases, with 13 bases separating them. This CDR3 is 13 amino acids long. Study conclusions and caveats: Early HvG declines after transplant were associated with peak circulating GvH clone levels.

Produced via immunoSEQ multiplex PCR; TCRdb's table is partial and in-frame only. Of approximately 24,000 clones listed, 90% were seen once; the top ten hold approximately 2%. The rearrangement uses TRBV7-9 and TRBJ2-7; the D gene is possibly TRBD1 (5 bases). This clonotype was obtained from a human patient who received an intestinal transplant, so some T cells may come from the graft donor. Here the sequenced sample was PBMCs, taken roughly 41 days after intestinal transplant. The CDR3 protein is CASSQTGGDEQYF. CDR3 coding DNA: TGTGCCAGCAGCCAAACAGGCGGAGACGAGCAGTACTTC.